This T cell receptor beta chain appears in the sequencing data of a study of Ad26.COV2.S vaccination and SARS-CoV-2 variants. Study in general: Sample donor was a member of the COV1001 Ad26.COV2.S trial arm. Doses of Ad26.COV2.S were injected into muscle once or twice, 56 days apart.

For this clone: What it binds is unknown.

Regarding the study as a whole: It is possible that the TCR breadth and depth analyses underestimated the total T cell responses. It was reported that spike-specific CD8+ and CD4+ T cell responses were substantially broad after vaccination.

Libraries were prepared by immunoSEQ multiplex PCR; TCRdb keeps only in-frame clonotypes and omits some of them. This sample yields about 480,000 clones, of which approximately 88% are seen a single time; 13% belongs to the top ten. Specified treatment: 19 received Ad26.COV2.S at low or high dose, single or two shots; roughly five received placebo; per-sample allocation not given. After the first vaccine or placebo injection, samples were drawn on day 63. Trimming took 9 bases from V and 2 from J, leaving 9 bases between them. This CDR3 comprises 12 residues. CDR1 and CDR2 (germline): KGHDR, SFDVKD. The TCR originated in a person aged 18-60 years who received the Ad26.COV2.S COVID-19 vaccine or a placebo. The chain has TRBV24-1 and TRBJ1-2, with unresolved D. The sample here was peripheral blood, taken in a trial of Ad26.COV2.S vaccine versus placebo. DNA of the CDR3: TGTGCCACCTCCGACAAGAACTATGGCTACACCTTC. It encodes CATSDKNYGYTF.